This T cell receptor beta chain was found in a study of siplizumab effects on memory and regulatory T cells. The germline V gene has CDR1 MGHRA and CDR2 YSYEKL. The junction had 7 bases not matched to a gene; V was cut back by 1 base and J by 8 bases. The CDR3 runs to 14 residues. The method was immunoSEQ multiplex PCR; TCRdb's version includes in-frame clones alone and lacks a portion of them. The table has 65,000 to 90,000 clones, 85% to 95% seen once; the top ten hold approximately 4.5%. Input material: CD8+ T cells sorted from blood. The gene calls are TRBV4-1 and TRBJ1-2, with TRBD1 matching over 7 bases. The sequence derives from a human donor in good health. CDR3 nucleotides: TGCGCCAGCAGCCAAGCACTTACAGGGGACGGCTACACCTTC. Protein product: CASSQALTGDGYTF.